Following are 17 T cell receptor beta chains from one sample sequenced in a study of response to subunit inactivated influenza vaccine. Via MiXCR, TCRdb re-called the RT-PCR reads, giving one row per CDR3 protein. The sample includes over 300,000 distinct CDR3 sequences, about a fifth of them seen just once. The sample consisted of PBMCs from blood, taken 21 months after vaccination. These receptors all stem from a man aged 50 to 75 who received an inactivated influenza vaccine.

The CDR3 sequence: CASSLPSGRTPRVTGELFF. The CDR3 coding sequence is TGTGCCAGCAGTTTGCCCAGCGGGAGGACCCCTCGAGTCACCGGGGAGCTGTTTTTT. V and J are TRBV28 and TRBJ2-2, with TRBD2 matching 9 bases. The V and J ends lost 3 bases and 4 bases, in that order; junction bases with no gene match: 15. CDR1 is MDHEN, CDR2 SYDVKM, per germline. The CDR3 consists of 19 residues.

This clonotype was counted ten times or more. The V gene is TRBV3-1, the J gene TRBJ1-2; the D gene is possibly TRBD1 (6 bases). Germline lookup yields CDR1 LGHDT and CDR2 YNNKEL (reference sequence). V lost 0 bases and J lost 8, with 10 bases in between. The CDR3 covers 13 residues. The CDR3 here is CASSQEGTRGYTF. The CDR3 DNA reads as TGTGCCAGCAGCCAAGAAGGGACAAGAGGCTACACCTTC. Complete variable domain (other parts from reference TRBV3-1 and TRBJ1-2): DTAVSQTPKYLVTQMGNDKSIKCEQNLGHDTMYWYKQDSKKFLKIMFSYNNKELIINETVPNRFSPKSPDKAHLNLHINSLELGDSAVYFCASSQEGTRGYTFGSGTRLTVV.

In the case of this clonotype: The CDR3 does not close with the conserved phenylalanine or tryptophan, likely indicating a read error. The chain couples TRBV12-3 or TRBV12-4 to TRBJ2-1, with 7 bases identical to TRBD1. V was pared by 7 bases and J by 8 bases, with 5 bases of the junction left unmatched. The CDR3 has 12 residues. The DNA for the CDR3 is TGTGCCAGCAAACAGGGGTATGATGAGCAGTTCGTC. Amino acid sequence: CASKQGYDEQFV.

This chain uses TRBV4-1 with TRBJ1-1; no reliable D call. The CDR3 has 13 amino acids. Germline values: CDR1 MGHRA, CDR2 YSYEKL. V gave up 0 bases and J gave up 10 bases, with 12 bases separating them. The CDR3 sequence: CASSQDVMGLAFF. CDR3 nucleotide sequence: TGCGCCAGCAGCCAAGACGTTATGGGCTTAGCTTTCTTT.

The genes are TRBV27 and TRBJ1-1, with D perhaps TRBD1 (5 bases). The CDR3 runs to 15 residues. The germline gives CDR1 MNHEY, CDR2 SMNVEV (reference sequence). The ends were cut back, 5 bases at V and 5 bases at J, with 18 bases in the middle. The CDR3 reads CASSLRPGHGTEAFF. Written as DNA, the CDR3 is TGTGCCAGCAGTCTGCGTCCAGGGCATGGGACTGAAGCTTTCTTT.

This clonotype has a handful of counts. V usage is TRBV20-1 and J usage is TRBJ1-3; D gene unclear. This CDR3 has 15 amino acids. The germline V and J ends were trimmed by 0 bases and 1 base, with 10 bases remaining between them. CDR1 is DFQATT, CDR2 SNEGSKA, per germline (reference sequence). As DNA, the CDR3 is TGCAGTGCTAGAGATGAAAGGATGTCTGGAAACACCATATATTTT. Protein product: CSARDERMSGNTIYF.

This clonotype was counted between two and nine times. This chain uses TRBV9 with TRBJ2-3, with D possibly TRBD1 on 5 matching bases. The germline gives CDR1 SGDLS, CDR2 YYNGEE. This CDR3 has 14 residues. V lost 1 base and J lost 4, with 10 bases in between. Here the CDR3 reads CASSVNRSPDTQYF. The CDR3 nucleotides read TGTGCCAGCAGCGTAAACAGGAGTCCAGATACGCAGTATTTT.

This clonotype was picked up a small number of times. J is TRBJ1-5 and V is TRBV20-1; perhaps TRBD1 as D (6 bases). Trimming stripped 4 bases from V and 4 bases from J, with 17 bases between. Per germline, CDR1 DFQATT and CDR2 SNEGSKA (reference sequence). There are 15 residues in the CDR3. The CDR3: CSAKYRTALNQPQHF. The DNA of the CDR3 is TGCAGTGCTAAGTATAGGACAGCTCTAAATCAGCCCCAGCATTTT.

This clonotype showed up many times. The chain links TRBV11-2 to TRBJ1-1, with a possible D match to TRBD1 (5 bases). The germline CDR1 and CDR2 sequences are SGHAT and FQNNGV. Deletions cut 5 bases from V and 9 bases from J, with 22 bases between. The CDR3 loop spans 15 amino acids. CDR3 residues: CASSLTQARGGQAFF. As DNA, the CDR3 is TGTGCCAGCAGCCTGACCCAGGCCCGGGGGGGTCAAGCTTTCTTT.

The chain carries TRBV27 and TRBJ2-1; maybe TRBD1 (5 bases). The CDR3 has 15 amino acids. Trimming shortened V by 1 base and J by 0 bases, and 7 bases separated the two germline ends. CDR1 and CDR2 (germline): MNHEY, SMNVEV (reference sequence). CDR3: CASSLYGASYNEQFF. Here the CDR3 DNA reads TGTGCCAGCAGTTTATATGGGGCCTCCTACAATGAGCAGTTCTTC.

This rearrangement joins TRBV20-1 to TRBJ2-7; D is possibly TRBD1 (5 bases). CDR3 length: 12 residues. The V gene's germline CDR1 is DFQATT and CDR2 SNEGSKA (reference sequence). V shed 6 bases and J shed 6 bases, with 15 bases lying between them. CDR3 protein: CSAVEQGLEQYF. In nucleotides, the CDR3 is TGCAGTGCCGTAGAGCAGGGTCTCGAGCAGTACTTC.

In this sample, this clonotype turned up a few times. DNA for the CDR3: TGTGCCAGCAGTGACCTTCTACAGACTAACTATGGCTACACCTTC. Encoded protein: CASSDLLQTNYGYTF. The chain couples TRBV2 to TRBJ1-2; D remains unclear. Germline V gene data show CDR1 as SNHLY and CDR2 as FYNNEI. CDR3 length: 15 amino acids. The V gene lost 3 bases and the J gene lost 0 bases, with 11 bases spanning the gap.

V is TRBV7-2 and J is TRBJ2-7; D call uncertain. V lost 2 bases and J 3 bases, leaving 5 bases between the germline ends. In germline, CDR1 is SGHTA, CDR2 FQGNSA. There are 12 residues in the CDR3. The CDR3 here is CASSLNRYEQYF. In DNA form, the CDR3 reads TGTGCCAGCAGCTTAAACCGCTACGAGCAGTACTTC.

The chain couples TRBV2 to TRBJ1-4; a possible D gene is TRBD1 (5 bases). The CDR3 totals 15 residues. Germline V gene sequence: CDR1 SNHLY, CDR2 FYNNEI. V lost 7 bases to trimming and J lost 6 bases, with 18 bases between them. CDR3 sequence: CASKGTTNRDEKLFF. The CDR3 DNA follows: TGTGCCAGCAAAGGGACCACCAATCGGGATGAAAAACTGTTTTTT.

This clonotype was observed at least ten times. The gene calls are TRBV6-1 and TRBJ1-1; D not certain. This CDR3 has 15 residues. V lost 7 bases and J 4 bases, leaving 19 bases between the germline ends. In germline, CDR1 is MNHNS, CDR2 SASEGT. CDR3 in amino acids: CASTPGSMAVTEAFF. The CDR3 DNA follows: TGTGCCAGCACCCCCGGGTCCATGGCGGTCACTGAAGCTTTCTTT.

In regard to this clonotype: Because it lacks the conserved phenylalanine or tryptophan at the end, this CDR3 is likely a read error. The gene calls are TRBV30 and TRBJ2-3; D perhaps matches TRBD2 (7 bases). Per germline, CDR1 GTSNPN and CDR2 SVGIG (reference sequence). The V end was cut by 3 bases, the J end by 0 bases, with 10 bases between. This CDR3 contains 14 residues. For the CDR3, the DNA is TGTGCCTGGAGCCGGGGGGCCAGCACAGATACGCAGTATGTC. Translated, it gives CAWSRGASTDTQYV.

V is TRBV29-1 and J is TRBJ1-4; 7 bases fit TRBD1. The CDR3 runs to 13 residues. Germline-derived CDR1 and CDR2 are SQVTM and ANQGSEA. Trimming removed 6 bases from V and 7 bases from J; junction bases left unmatched: 8. The chain's CDR3 is CSVADRASEKLFF. DNA for the CDR3: TGCAGCGTGGCCGACAGGGCTAGTGAAAAACTGTTTTTT.